The next 23 T cell receptor beta chains were all read from a single sample in a study of cytomegalovirus exposure and HLA in healthy donors (dated by TCRdb to 2015 to 2018). Library prep was done by the immunoSEQ multiplex PCR assay. The multiplex PCR relied on a mix of 60 forward primers for TCR Vbeta segments and 13 reverse primers for TCR Jbeta segments. In TCRdb, the immuneACCESS table is reduced to in-frame sequences with V and J assigned. These tables do not hold every clone; where another copy was compared, an unresolved V gene accounts for under half, and the others remain unexplained. For this sample the table gives 190,000 or so clones, of which 75% to 90% were detected only once. Together, the top ten hold 0.5% to 0.8% of the sample. Sequenced sample: PBMCs. These receptors were collected from a boy aged 5 to 17 in good health and CMV-seronegative.

The rearrangement uses TRBV5-6 and TRBJ1-6; no reliable D call. V was cut by 0 bases and J by 8 bases, with 12 bases left in between. Germline-derived CDR1 and CDR2 are SGHDT and YYEEEE. This CDR3 region has 15 residues. The CDR3 sequence is CASSLGGVRDSPLHF. In DNA form, the CDR3 reads TGTGCCAGCAGCTTGGGCGGTGTTCGAGATTCACCCCTCCACTTT.

This clone was observed a single time. The chain carries TRBV7-3 and TRBJ2-2, with TRBD1 matching 9 bases. This CDR3 has 16 residues. CDR1 is SGHTA, CDR2 FQGTGA, per germline. V trimming: 5 bases; J trimming: 4 bases; junction bases outside the gene matches: 8. DNA of the CDR3: TGTGCCAGCAGCCCGGGGGACAGGGCTTCCACCGGGGAGCTGTTTTTT. Protein: CASSPGDRASTGELFF.

The chain combines TRBV4-1 with TRBJ2-7; TRBD1 aligns across 9 bases. The CDR3 sequence is 17 residues long. Germline CDR1 and CDR2: MGHRA and YSYEKL. After removal of 1 base from V and 2 bases from J, the junction contained 9 bases not matched to a gene. The CDR3 region is CASSQGALRQGAYEQYF. CDR3 nucleotides: TGCGCCAGCAGCCAAGGGGCCCTGAGACAGGGGGCCTACGAGCAGTACTTC.

The chain has TRBV23-1 and TRBJ1-6; 9 nucleotides match TRBD1. TRBV23-1 falls under the ORF class, with uncertain function. V dropped 4 bases and J dropped 10; count of bases not matched to a gene: 11. The CDR3 spans 16 residues. The CDR3 DNA reads TGCGCCAGCAGTCCTTGCCGGGACAGGGTCGAATCACCCCTCCACTTT. Its translation is CASSPCRDRVESPLHF.

The J gene is TRBJ1-1, the V gene TRBV9; 7 positions match TRBD1. Germline CDR1 and CDR2: SGDLS and YYNGEE. The CDR3 consists of 16 residues. Germline trimming cut 4 bases from V and 0 bases from J; bases unmatched to any gene: 9. In DNA, the CDR3 is TGTGCCAGCAGCCCCTCAGGGGGACACATGAACACTGAAGCTTTCTTT. Translated, it gives CASSPSGGHMNTEAFF.

The chain carries TRBV5-6 and TRBJ2-7; TRBD1 aligns across 7 bases. The CDR3 is made up of 16 amino acids. The ends lost 0 bases at V and 2 bases at J; junction bases unmatched: 8. Germline V gene sequence: CDR1 SGHDT, CDR2 YYEEEE. The chain's CDR3 is CASSLDRGQAPYEQYF. CDR3 nucleotides: TGTGCCAGCAGCTTGGATCGAGGACAGGCGCCCTACGAGCAGTACTTC.

This chain joins TRBV7-6 and TRBJ1-1, with TRBD1 matching over 12 bases. Unmatched junction bases numbered 6, after V lost 0 bases and J lost 4 bases. Germline V gene data show CDR1 as SGHVS and CDR2 as FNYEAQ. The length of the CDR3 is 17 residues. The CDR3 loop is CASSLAGTGGVGTEAFF. The CDR3 DNA follows: TGTGCCAGCAGCTTAGCGGGGACAGGGGGCGTTGGCACTGAAGCTTTCTTT.

The V and J genes are TRBV15 and TRBJ1-2; perhaps TRBD1 as D (5 bases). The V gene's germline CDR1 is LNHNV and CDR2 YYDKDF (reference sequence). V was cut by 0 bases and J by 4 bases, with 9 bases left in between. This CDR3 contains 14 residues. The CDR3, as DNA: TGTGCCACCAGCAGAGATCGGAGGGGCTATGGCTACACCTTC. It is translated as CATSRDRRGYGYTF.

V and J are TRBV7-6 and TRBJ1-4; maybe TRBD1 (5 bases). The CDR3 is 17 amino acids. V shed 1 base and J shed 1 base, with 13 bases lying between them. The germline V gene encodes CDR1 SGHVS and CDR2 FNYEAQ. CDR3 region: CASSLGEGGVTNEKLFF. As DNA, the CDR3 is TGTGCCAGCAGCTTAGGAGAGGGAGGGGTAACTAATGAAAAACTGTTTTTT. The full variable domain, its missing parts supplied by reference TRBV7-6 and TRBJ1-4, is GAGVSQSPRYKVTKRGQDVALRCDPISGHVSLYWYRQALGQGPEFLTYFNYEAQQDKSGLPNDRFSAERPEGSISTLTIQRTEQRDSAMYRCASSLGEGGVTNEKLFFGSGTQLSVL.

The chain recombines TRBV2 with TRBJ1-4; D is unclear. V was pared by 3 bases and J by 2 bases, with 7 bases between. Germline V gives CDR1 SNHLY, CDR2 FYNNEI. This CDR3 comprises 14 residues. The CDR3 region is CASSDAGTNEKLFF. The CDR3 DNA follows: TGTGCCAGCAGTGATGCAGGCACTAATGAAAAACTGTTTTTT.

The V gene is TRBV2, the J gene TRBJ2-3; 7 bases are shared with TRBD2. V shed 8 bases, J shed 1 base, and the junction held 12 bases outside the gene matches. Germline loops: CDR1 SNHLY, CDR2 FYNNEI. This CDR3 comprises 16 residues. This chain's CDR3 is CASGIRRGLRTDTQYF. The CDR3 nucleotides read TGTGCCAGCGGTATTAGGCGGGGACTACGCACAGATACGCAGTATTTT.

This clone was seen only a few times. The V and J genes are TRBV19 and TRBJ1-1; a weak D match, TRBD1 (5 bases). Germline CDR1 LNHDA, CDR2 SQIVND (reference sequence). V was shortened by 4 bases and J by 6 bases, with 12 bases between the two germline ends. CDR3 length equals 13 residues. CDR3 DNA sequence: TGTGCCAGTAGTACTACCGGGACTCCTGAAGCTTTCTTT. As protein: CASSTTGTPEAFF.

This clone was counted only a few times. The CDR3 region is CASRWTGGNYGYTF. In DNA form, the CDR3 reads TGTGCCAGTAGGTGGACAGGGGGGAACTATGGCTACACCTTC. The chain employs TRBV19 and TRBJ1-2, with 10 nucleotides matching TRBD1. Unmatched junction bases numbered 3, after V lost 6 bases and J lost 2 bases. This CDR3 is 14 amino acids long. CDR1 and CDR2 (germline): LNHDA, SQIVND (reference sequence). Looking up the rest from reference TRBV19 and TRBJ1-2 gives the full variable domain: DGGITQSPKYLFRKEGQNVTLSCEQNLNHDAMYWYRQDPGQGLRLIYYSQIVNDFQKGDIAEGYSVSREKKESFPLTVTSAQKNPTAFYLCASRWTGGNYGYTFGSGTRLTVV.

Only one count was recorded for this clone. The chain employs TRBV11-2 and TRBJ2-1; 10 bases align to TRBD2. The CDR3 totals 15 residues. CDR1 is SGHAT, CDR2 FQNNGV, per germline. J lost 3 bases, V lost 8 bases, and 7 bases had no gene match. The CDR3 reads CASEIGTSDYNEQFF. DNA for the CDR3: TGTGCCAGCGAGATCGGGACTAGCGACTACAATGAGCAGTTCTTC.

The rearrangement joins TRBV6-1 to TRBJ2-5, with 8 bases matching TRBD2. The J call is doubtful: the DNA matches TRBJ2-7 better. Looked up from germline, CDR1 is MNHNS and CDR2 is SASEGT. The CDR3 consists of 16 residues. The CDR3 sequence: CASSEEDGSGSNEQYF. CDR3 sequence (DNA): TGTGCCAGCAGTGAAGAAGATGGGAGCGGGAGTAACGAGCAGTACTTC.

This clone was counted once. CDR3 DNA: TGCACCAGCAGCCAAGATGTACTAGCGGGGGGGGAGACCCAGTACTTC. Translated: CTSSQDVLAGGETQYF. The chain is built from TRBV1 and TRBJ2-5; the table's D call of TRBD2 was not tested on the DNA. TRBV1 is a pseudogene. CDR3 length equals 16 residues.

As for this clone: Other DNA variants within this sample encode the same CDR3. CDR3 residues: CASSLGQGMNTEAFF. The CDR3 DNA sequence: TGCGCCAGCAGCTTGGGACAGGGAATGAACACTGAAGCTTTCTTT. The rearrangement joins TRBV5-1 to TRBJ1-1, with TRBD1 matching 7 bases. From germline, CDR1 is SGHRS and CDR2 YFSETQ. Germline trimming cut 0 bases from V and 0 bases from J; bases unmatched to any gene: 2. The CDR3 consists of 15 residues.

The chain combines TRBV5-1 with TRBJ1-2, with 10 bases aligning to TRBD1. The CDR3 extends over 13 amino acids. With V trimmed by 3 bases and J by 7 bases, 3 bases remained unmatched. Germline CDR1 is SGHRS and CDR2 is YFSETQ. The CDR3 region has the DNA TGCGCCAGCAGCTCCGGGACAGGGGTTGGCTACACCTTC. Translating it yields CASSSGTGVGYTF. Full variable domain (missing parts from reference TRBV5-1 and TRBJ1-2): KAGVTQTPRYLIKTRGQQVTLSCSPISGHRSVSWYQQTPGQGLQFLFEYFSETQRNKGNFPGRFSGRQFSNSRSEMNVSTLELGDSALYLCASSSGTGVGYTFGSGTRLTVV.

V gene TRBV19 combines with J gene TRBJ1-2; weak D call: TRBD1 (5 bases). The CDR3 consists of 15 residues. Germline assignment: CDR1 LNHDA and CDR2 SQIVND (reference sequence). Between the trimmed V and J ends, which lost 0 bases and 0 bases, there was a span of 8 bases. DNA of the CDR3: TGTGCCAGTAGTATAGAACGGGGGGCTAACTATGGCTACACCTTC. The encoded protein is CASSIERGANYGYTF.

The genes are TRBV15 and TRBJ1-2; D not certain. The CDR3 sequence is 16 residues long. V was pared by 3 bases and J by 2 bases, with 16 bases between. In germline, CDR1 is LNHNV, CDR2 YYDKDF (reference sequence). DNA for the CDR3: TGTGCCACCAGCAGGGACTTTTACCACCTGAACTATGGCTACACCTTC. It translates to CATSRDFYHLNYGYTF. Based on the CDR3 plus reference TRBV15 and TRBJ1-2, the full variable domain is DAMVIQNPRYQVTQFGKPVTLSCSQTLNHNVMYWYQQKSSQAPKLLFHYYDKDFNNEADTPDNFQSRRPNTSFCFLDIRSPGLGDTAMYLCATSRDFYHLNYGYTFGSGTRLTVV.

V gene TRBV6-6 combines with J gene TRBJ1-6; TRBD1 matches at 7 bases. CDR1 MNHNY and CDR2 SVGAGI come from the germline V gene (reference sequence). This CDR3 contains 14 residues. V lost 5 bases, J lost 5 bases, and 3 bases stayed unmatched. This CDR3 reads CASSPDRDNSPLHF. As DNA, the CDR3 is TGTGCCAGCAGTCCCGACAGGGATAATTCACCCCTCCACTTT.

The rearrangement joins TRBV7-3 to TRBJ2-7; no definite D call. Deletions cut 0 bases from V and 4 bases from J, with 7 bases between. Per the germline V gene, CDR1 is SGHTA and CDR2 is FQGTGA. The CDR3 is 13 amino acids. The CDR3 reads CASSLTPRYEQYF. CDR3 sequence (DNA): TGTGCCAGCAGCTTAACCCCCAGATACGAGCAGTACTTC.

This chain joins TRBV7-9 and TRBJ2-7, with 10 bases lining up with TRBD1. The CDR3 has 14 amino acids. Trimming cost V 5 bases and J 5 bases; bases outside gene matches: 6. The V gene's germline CDR1 is SEHNR and CDR2 FQNEAQ (reference sequence). The CDR3 nucleotides are TGTGCCAGCAGCCGGGGACAGGGGATCAACGAGCAGTACTTC. The encoded protein is CASSRGQGINEQYF. Using reference TRBV7-9 and TRBJ2-7 for the parts outside the CDR3, the full variable domain is DTGVSQNPRHKITKRGQNVTFRCDPISEHNRLYWYRQTLGQGPEFLTYFQNEAQLEKSRLLSDRFSAERPKGSFSTLEIQRTEQGDSAMYLCASSRGQGINEQYFGPGTRLTVT.